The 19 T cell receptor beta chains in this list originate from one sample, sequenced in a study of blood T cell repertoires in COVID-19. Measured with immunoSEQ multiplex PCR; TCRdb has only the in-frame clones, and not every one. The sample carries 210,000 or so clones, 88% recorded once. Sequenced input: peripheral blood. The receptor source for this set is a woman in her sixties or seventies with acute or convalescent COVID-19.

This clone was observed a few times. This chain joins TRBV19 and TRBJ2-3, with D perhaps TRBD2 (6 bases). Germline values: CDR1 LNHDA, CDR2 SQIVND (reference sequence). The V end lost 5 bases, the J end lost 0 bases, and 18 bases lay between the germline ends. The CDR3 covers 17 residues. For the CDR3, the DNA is TGTGCCAGTAGTCGTAGCGGAGAATTGCTTAGCACAGATACGCAGTATTTT. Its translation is CASSRSGELLSTDTQYF.

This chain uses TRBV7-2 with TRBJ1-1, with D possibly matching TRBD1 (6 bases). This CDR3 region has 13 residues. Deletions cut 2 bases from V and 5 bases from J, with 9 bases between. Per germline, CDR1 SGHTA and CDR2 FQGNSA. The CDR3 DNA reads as TGTGCCAGCAGCTTAAAACAGGGAACTGAAGCTTTCTTT. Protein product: CASSLKQGTEAFF.

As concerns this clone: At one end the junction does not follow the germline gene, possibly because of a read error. CDR3 loop: CASSRISSNEQFF. The CDR3 nucleotides are TGTGCCAGCAGCCGTATCTCCTCCAATGAGCAGTTCTTC. The rearrangement links TRBV3-1 (or the pseudogene TRBV3-2) to TRBJ2-1; D unresolved. CDR3 size: 13 residues. Germline V CDR1 and CDR2: LGHDT, YNNKEL (reference sequence).

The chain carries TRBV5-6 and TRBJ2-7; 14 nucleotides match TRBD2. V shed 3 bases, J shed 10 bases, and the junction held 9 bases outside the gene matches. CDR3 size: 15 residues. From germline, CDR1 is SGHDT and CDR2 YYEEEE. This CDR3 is CASSSDPGLAGEQYF. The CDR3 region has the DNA TGTGCCAGCAGCTCGGATCCGGGACTAGCGGGAGAACAGTACTTC.

CDR3 sequence reads: CASKRGREVNTEAFF. The CDR3 DNA reads TGTGCCAGCAAGAGGGGGCGAGAGGTGAACACTGAAGCTTTCTTT. This chain connects TRBV2 to TRBJ1-1, with 7 bases that match TRBD1. The germline V gene encodes CDR1 SNHLY and CDR2 FYNNEI. V lost 7 bases and J lost 0; bases outside the gene matches: 8. The CDR3 is 15 amino acids.

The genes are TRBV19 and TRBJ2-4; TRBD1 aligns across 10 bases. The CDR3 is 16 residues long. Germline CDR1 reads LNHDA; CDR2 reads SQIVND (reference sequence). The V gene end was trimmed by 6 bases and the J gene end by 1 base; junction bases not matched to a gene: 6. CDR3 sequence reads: CASSLDRGPAKNIQYF. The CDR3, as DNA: TGTGCCAGTAGCCTAGACAGGGGGCCTGCCAAAAACATTCAGTACTTC.

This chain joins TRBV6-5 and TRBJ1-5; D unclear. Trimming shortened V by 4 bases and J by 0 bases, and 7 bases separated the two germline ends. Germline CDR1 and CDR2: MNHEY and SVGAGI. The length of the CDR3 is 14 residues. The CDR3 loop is CASSSQYSNQPQHF. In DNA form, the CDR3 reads TGTGCCAGCAGTTCACAATATAGCAATCAGCCCCAGCATTTT.

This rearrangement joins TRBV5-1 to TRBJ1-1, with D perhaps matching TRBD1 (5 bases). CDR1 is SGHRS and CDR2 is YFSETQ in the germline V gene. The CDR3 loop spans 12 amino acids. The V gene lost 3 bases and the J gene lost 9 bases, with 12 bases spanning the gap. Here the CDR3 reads CASSSDTYKAFF. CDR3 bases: TGCGCCAGCAGCTCGGACACCTACAAAGCTTTCTTT.

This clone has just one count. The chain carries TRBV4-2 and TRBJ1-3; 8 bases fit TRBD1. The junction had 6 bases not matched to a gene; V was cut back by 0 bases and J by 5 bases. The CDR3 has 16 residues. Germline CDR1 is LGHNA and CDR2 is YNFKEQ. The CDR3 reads CASSQDRQGIRNTIYF. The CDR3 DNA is TGTGCCAGCAGCCAAGATAGACAGGGGATCCGAAACACCATATATTTT.

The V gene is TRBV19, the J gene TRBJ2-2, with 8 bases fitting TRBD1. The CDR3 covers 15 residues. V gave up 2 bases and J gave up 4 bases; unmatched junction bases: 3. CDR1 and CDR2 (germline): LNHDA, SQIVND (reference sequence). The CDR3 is CASSITGGGTGELFF. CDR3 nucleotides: TGTGCCAGTAGTATAACAGGGGGTGGCACCGGGGAGCTGTTTTTT.

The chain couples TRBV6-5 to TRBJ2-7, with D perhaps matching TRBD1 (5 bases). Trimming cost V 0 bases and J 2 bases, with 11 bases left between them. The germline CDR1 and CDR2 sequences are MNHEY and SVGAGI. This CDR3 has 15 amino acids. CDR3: CASSYSRTGTYEQYF. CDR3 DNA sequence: TGTGCCAGCAGTTACTCGAGAACAGGAACCTACGAGCAGTACTTC.

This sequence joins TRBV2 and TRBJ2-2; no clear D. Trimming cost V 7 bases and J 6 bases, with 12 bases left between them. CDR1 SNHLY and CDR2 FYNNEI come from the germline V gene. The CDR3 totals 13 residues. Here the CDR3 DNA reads TGTGCCAGCATGAATAGCCTGGCCGGGGAGCTGTTTTTT. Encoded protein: CASMNSLAGELFF.

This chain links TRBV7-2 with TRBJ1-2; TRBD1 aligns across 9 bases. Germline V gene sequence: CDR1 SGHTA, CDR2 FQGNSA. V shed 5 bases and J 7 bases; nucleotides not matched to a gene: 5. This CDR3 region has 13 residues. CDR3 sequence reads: CASSITGGRGYTF. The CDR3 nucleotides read TGTGCCAGCAGCATTACAGGGGGCCGTGGCTACACCTTC.

The CDR3 protein is CSGAHGGGAFF. The CDR3 DNA reads TGCAGCGGTGCACATGGCGGCGGAGCTTTCTTT. The chain joins TRBV29-1 to TRBJ1-1; D not certain. V was pared by 7 bases and J by 10 bases, with 16 bases between. The CDR3 extends over 11 amino acids. CDR1 and CDR2 (germline): SQVTM, ANQGSEA.

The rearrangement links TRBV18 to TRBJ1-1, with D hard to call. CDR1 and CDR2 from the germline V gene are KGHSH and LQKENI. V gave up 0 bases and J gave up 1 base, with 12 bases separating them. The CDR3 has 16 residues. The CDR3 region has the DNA TGTGCCAGCTCACCACCCCGGGGTAGTAGGAACACTGAAGCTTTCTTT. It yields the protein CASSPPRGSRNTEAFF.

CDR3 sequence: CASSPGTGYNEQFF. CDR3 DNA: TGTGCCAGCAGTCCCGGGACAGGCTACAATGAGCAGTTCTTC. The chain joins TRBV6-5 to TRBJ2-1; TRBD1 agrees at 8 bases. From germline, CDR1 is MNHEY and CDR2 SVGAGI. The CDR3 sequence is 14 residues long. The trim removed 5 bases at V and 3 bases at J, leaving 3 bases unmatched.

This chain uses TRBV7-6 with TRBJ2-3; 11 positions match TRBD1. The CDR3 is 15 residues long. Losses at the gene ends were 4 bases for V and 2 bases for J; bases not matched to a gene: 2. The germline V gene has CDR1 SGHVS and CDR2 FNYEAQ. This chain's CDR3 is CASSWTGGPTDTQYF. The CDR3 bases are TGTGCCAGCAGCTGGACAGGGGGCCCCACAGATACGCAGTATTTT.

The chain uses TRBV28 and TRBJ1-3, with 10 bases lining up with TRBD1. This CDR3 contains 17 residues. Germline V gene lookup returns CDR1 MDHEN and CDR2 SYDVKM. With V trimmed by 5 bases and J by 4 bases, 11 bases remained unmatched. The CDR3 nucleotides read TGTGCCAGCAGTGAAGAGACGACAGGGGGCCTAGGAAACACCATATATTTT. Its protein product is CASSEETTGGLGNTIYF.

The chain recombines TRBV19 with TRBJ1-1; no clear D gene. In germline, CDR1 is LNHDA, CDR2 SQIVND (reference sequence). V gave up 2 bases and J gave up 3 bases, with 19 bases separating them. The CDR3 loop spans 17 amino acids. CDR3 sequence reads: CASSILFREAGYTEAFF. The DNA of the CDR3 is TGTGCCAGTAGTATACTGTTCCGGGAGGCTGGCTACACTGAAGCTTTCTTT.